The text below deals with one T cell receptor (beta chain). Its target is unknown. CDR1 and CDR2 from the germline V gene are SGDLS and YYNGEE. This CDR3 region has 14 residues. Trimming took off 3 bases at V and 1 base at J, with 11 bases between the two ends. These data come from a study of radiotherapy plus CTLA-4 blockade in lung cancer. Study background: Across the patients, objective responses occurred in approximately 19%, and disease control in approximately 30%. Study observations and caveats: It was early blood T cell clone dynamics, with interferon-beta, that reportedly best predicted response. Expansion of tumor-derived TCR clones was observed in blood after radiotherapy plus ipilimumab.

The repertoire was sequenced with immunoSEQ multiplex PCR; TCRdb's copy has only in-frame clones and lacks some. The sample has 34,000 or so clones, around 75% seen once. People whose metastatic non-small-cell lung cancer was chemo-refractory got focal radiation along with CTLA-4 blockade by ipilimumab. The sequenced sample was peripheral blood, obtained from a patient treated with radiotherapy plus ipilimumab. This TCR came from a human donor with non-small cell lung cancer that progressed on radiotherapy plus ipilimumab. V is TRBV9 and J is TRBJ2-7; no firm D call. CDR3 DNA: TGTGCCAGCAGCGAAGCAGGTGAATCCTACGAGCAGTACTTC. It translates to CASSEAGESYEQYF.